This entry lists 20 T cell receptor beta chains sequenced from one sample in a study of blood T cell repertoires in COVID-19. Produced via immunoSEQ multiplex PCR; TCRdb's table is partial and in-frame only. The table includes 250,000 or so clones, over 80% detected once. Source material: peripheral blood. These receptor sequences come from a woman in her thirties or forties who had recovered from COVID-19.

The count of this clone is one. The chain uses TRBV5-4 and TRBJ1-1, with 8 bases identical to TRBD1. V was pared by 4 bases and J by 0 bases, with 11 bases of the junction left unmatched. Germline loops: CDR1 SGHNT, CDR2 YYREEE (reference sequence). CDR3 length equals 17 residues. The CDR3 region has the DNA TGTGCCAGCAGCGGAGGACAGGGATCTCCGATGAACACTGAAGCTTTCTTT. Amino acids: CASSGGQGSPMNTEAFF.

The chain employs TRBV5-1 and TRBJ1-1; D is undetermined. The germline gives CDR1 SGHRS, CDR2 YFSETQ. V dropped 3 bases and J dropped 6 bases, with 12 bases sitting between them. The CDR3 has 13 residues. The CDR3 spells CASSSLGGPEAFF. The CDR3 bases are TGCGCCAGCAGCTCCCTCGGTGGGCCTGAAGCTTTCTTT. Using reference TRBV5-1 and TRBJ1-1 for the parts outside the CDR3, the full variable domain is KAGVTQTPRYLIKTRGQQVTLSCSPISGHRSVSWYQQTPGQGLQFLFEYFSETQRNKGNFPGRFSGRQFSNSRSEMNVSTLELGDSALYLCASSSLGGPEAFFGQGTRLTVV.

This rearrangement joins TRBV5-1 to TRBJ2-2, with D possibly TRBD1 on 5 matching bases. The CDR3 has 14 amino acids. Germline CDR1 is SGHRS and CDR2 is YFSETQ. V lost 2 bases and J 0 bases, leaving 5 bases between the germline ends. The CDR3 bases are TGCGCCAGCAGCTTACAGGCGAACACCGGGGAGCTGTTTTTT. It yields the protein CASSLQANTGELFF.

The chain has TRBV7-9 and TRBJ1-5, with a possible D match to TRBD1 (5 bases). CDR1 is SEHNR and CDR2 is FQNEAQ in the germline V gene (reference sequence). The V end lost 4 bases, the J end lost 6 bases, and 7 bases lay between the germline ends. This CDR3 is 12 amino acids long. The CDR3 bases are TGTGCCAGCAGCTCAGACAGTCAGCCCCAGCATTTT. This sequence encodes CASSSDSQPQHF.

The CDR3 region is CASSSLGTGDSEQYF. DNA of the CDR3: TGTGCCAGCTCATCGCTAGGGACAGGGGACTCCGAGCAGTACTTC. The chain links TRBV18 to TRBJ2-7; the match to TRBD1 covers 10 bases. The CDR3 runs 15 residues. Germline assignment: CDR1 KGHSH and CDR2 LQKENI. Trimming took 5 bases from V and 6 from J; bases not matched to a gene: 10.

This chain uses TRBV25-1 with TRBJ2-1, with 13 positions matching TRBD2. Germline V gene sequence: CDR1 MGHDK, CDR2 SYGVNS. This CDR3 is 16 amino acids long. The junction had 9 bases not matched to a gene; V was cut back by 6 bases and J by 7 bases. The CDR3 here is CASSPILAGGANEQFF. CDR3 coding DNA: TGTGCCAGCAGCCCCATACTAGCGGGGGGGGCGAATGAGCAGTTCTTC.

The V call is TRBV7-8, the J call TRBJ2-3; 9 bases map to TRBD1. The CDR3 has 15 amino acids. With 4 bases clipped from V and 4 bases from J, the junction kept 6 bases outside the gene matches. The germline V gene encodes CDR1 SGHVS and CDR2 FQNEAQ. CDR3 nucleotide sequence: TGTGCCAGCAGCTCTACCGGGACAGGGTCAGATACGCAGTATTTT. As protein: CASSSTGTGSDTQYF.

Worth noting for this clone: Other DNA sequences in this specimen translate into the identical CDR3. The chain employs TRBV5-1 and TRBJ2-7, with 7 bases fitting TRBD1. Trimming took 0 bases from V and 2 from J; bases not matched to a gene: 2. The CDR3 has 14 amino acids. Germline V gene data show CDR1 as SGHRS and CDR2 as YFSETQ. The CDR3 protein is CASSLGQGAYEQYF. The CDR3 DNA is TGCGCCAGCAGCTTGGGACAGGGAGCCTACGAGCAGTACTTC. Using reference TRBV5-1 and TRBJ2-7 for the parts outside the CDR3, the full variable domain is KAGVTQTPRYLIKTRGQQVTLSCSPISGHRSVSWYQQTPGQGLQFLFEYFSETQRNKGNFPGRFSGRQFSNSRSEMNVSTLELGDSALYLCASSLGQGAYEQYFGPGTRLTVT.

The genes are TRBV29-1 and TRBJ2-7; D may be TRBD1 (6 bases). Germline V gene data show CDR1 as SQVTM and CDR2 as ANQGSEA. V lost 4 bases and J lost 5, with 18 bases in between. The CDR3 has 14 residues. Here the CDR3 DNA reads TGCAGCGTTGGAAGGGACACGCCCTGGGACGAGCAGTACTTC. Amino acids: CSVGRDTPWDEQYF.

This chain links TRBV9 with TRBJ1-1; D ambiguous. Germline V gene data show CDR1 as SGDLS and CDR2 as YYNGEE. CDR3 length: 13 amino acids. V was clipped by 2 bases and J by 0 bases, with 5 bases between them. CDR3 sequence reads: CASSVTVNTEAFF. In DNA, the CDR3 is TGTGCCAGCAGCGTCACGGTGAACACTGAAGCTTTCTTT.

The J gene is TRBJ2-3, the V gene TRBV9; 7 bases are a match to TRBD1. The CDR3 is 18 amino acids. Germline values: CDR1 SGDLS, CDR2 YYNGEE. Trimming removed 4 bases from V and 0 bases from J; junction bases left unmatched: 14. CDR3 sequence reads: CASSLRGEDRASTDTQYF. The CDR3, as DNA: TGTGCCAGCAGCCTACGAGGGGAAGACAGGGCCAGCACAGATACGCAGTATTTT.

The rearrangement links TRBV7-6 to TRBJ1-1, with TRBD1 as a possible D gene (6 bases). The CDR3 covers 16 residues. CDR1 is SGHVS and CDR2 is FNYEAQ in the germline V gene. The V end lost 5 bases, the J end lost 0 bases, and 16 bases lay between the germline ends. CDR3 in DNA: TGTGCCAGCAGCGCTCTCGCAGGGGCAGTGAACACTGAAGCTTTCTTT. The encoded protein is CASSALAGAVNTEAFF. The complete variable domain, with remaining parts taken from reference TRBV7-6 and TRBJ1-1, reads GAGVSQSPRYKVTKRGQDVALRCDPISGHVSLYWYRQALGQGPEFLTYFNYEAQQDKSGLPNDRFSAERPEGSISTLTIQRTEQRDSAMYRCASSALAGAVNTEAFFGQGTRLTVV.

The chain has TRBV24-1 and TRBJ2-5; the match to TRBD1 covers 7 bases. The V gene end was trimmed by 4 bases and the J gene end by 3 bases; junction bases not matched to a gene: 4. CDR1 and CDR2 (germline): KGHDR, SFDVKD. This CDR3 is 14 amino acids long. CDR3 nucleotides: TGTGCCACCAGTGACAGGGGGTCCAAAGAGACCCAGTACTTC. It encodes CATSDRGSKETQYF.

The chain employs TRBV6-2 or TRBV6-3 and TRBJ2-7, with a tentative D call TRBD2 (6 bases). Germline V gives CDR1 MNHEY, CDR2 SVGEGT. The CDR3 has 15 residues. V lost 0 bases, J lost 4 bases, and 13 bases lay in between. The CDR3 sequence: CASSYSPNGGYEQYF. The CDR3, as DNA: TGTGCCAGCAGTTACTCCCCGAACGGGGGATACGAGCAGTACTTC.

The J gene is TRBJ2-4, the V gene TRBV2, with D tentatively TRBD2 (7 bases). V was trimmed by 7 bases and J by 6 bases, leaving 16 bases between them. The CDR3 length is 14 residues. The germline gives CDR1 SNHLY, CDR2 FYNNEI. DNA for the CDR3: TGTGCCAGCACCAGGGAGGGGGAGGGAAACATTCAGTACTTC. This gives the protein CASTREGEGNIQYF.

The chain carries TRBV6-5 and TRBJ2-7; TRBD2 is a possible D gene (5 bases). CDR1 is MNHEY, CDR2 SVGAGI, per germline. The CDR3 spans 15 residues. Deletions cut 6 bases from V and 4 bases from J, with 19 bases between. The CDR3 sequence is CASRLFNSGRYEQYF. The CDR3, as DNA: TGTGCCAGCAGACTATTTAACAGCGGACGTTACGAGCAGTACTTC.

The chain links TRBV6-5 to TRBJ1-1; D possibly corresponds to TRBD1 (6 bases). The germline V gene has CDR1 MNHEY and CDR2 SVGAGI. Trimming took off 5 bases at V and 10 bases at J, with 23 bases between the two ends. This CDR3 is 15 amino acids long. In DNA, the CDR3 is TGTGCCAGCAGTCCGCTGACGGGGGGCGTTTCTGGAGCTTTCTTT. This encodes CASSPLTGGVSGAFF.

This clone was observed a single time. The V gene is TRBV4-2, the J gene TRBJ1-4, with D possibly TRBD1 on 5 matching bases. V was shortened by 3 bases and J by 6 bases, with 20 bases between the two germline ends. Germline assignment: CDR1 LGHNA and CDR2 YNFKEQ. CDR3 length equals 17 residues. The CDR3 loop reads CASSQSGFTQTHEKLFF. The CDR3 bases are TGTGCCAGCAGCCAGTCAGGGTTCACCCAAACACATGAAAAACTGTTTTTT.

The chain couples TRBV11-2 to TRBJ2-5; 11 nucleotides align to TRBD1. Trimming took 6 bases from V and 5 from J; bases not matched to a gene: 11. Per the germline V gene, CDR1 is SGHAT and CDR2 is FQNNGV. The CDR3 extends over 16 amino acids. CDR3 DNA: TGTGCCAGCAGACCACTTTGGACAGGGGGCCGGGAGACCCAGTACTTC. Its protein is CASRPLWTGGRETQYF.

This clone has just one count. This chain links TRBV2 with TRBJ2-3, with 8 bases matching TRBD2. The CDR3 consists of 15 residues. Per germline, CDR1 SNHLY and CDR2 FYNNEI. V lost 8 bases and J lost 2; bases outside the gene matches: 9. CDR3 sequence reads: CASLRVAGNTDTQYF. CDR3 DNA sequence: TGTGCCAGCCTGAGGGTAGCGGGGAACACAGATACGCAGTATTTT.